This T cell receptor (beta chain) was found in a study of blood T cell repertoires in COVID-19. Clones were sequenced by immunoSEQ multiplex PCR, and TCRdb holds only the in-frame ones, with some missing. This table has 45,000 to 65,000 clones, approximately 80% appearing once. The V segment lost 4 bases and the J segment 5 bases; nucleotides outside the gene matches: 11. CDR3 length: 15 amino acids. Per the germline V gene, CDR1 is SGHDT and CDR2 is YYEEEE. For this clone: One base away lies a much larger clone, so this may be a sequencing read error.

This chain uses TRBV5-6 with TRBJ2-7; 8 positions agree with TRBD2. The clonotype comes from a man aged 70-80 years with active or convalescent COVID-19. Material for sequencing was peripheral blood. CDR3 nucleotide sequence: TGTGCCAGCAGCCGGGGGGGGGAACCGTCCGACGAGCAGTACTTC. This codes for CASSRGGEPSDEQYF.